This T cell receptor beta chain was sequenced for a study of vaccination effects on CD4 cells after COVID-19. Ahead of sequencing, the ViraFEST assay grew antigen-specific CD4+ T cells using viral peptide pools. Upon completion of approximately ten days in culture, CD4+ T cells were isolated. All participants had two doses of either the BNT162b2 or mRNA-1273 vaccine. The authors replaced half the medium with IL-2 medium on days 3 and 7. Profiling relied on immunoSEQ multiplex PCR, and the TCRdb table lists in-frame clones only, not all of them. There are some 30,000 clones in the sample; 83% occur only once, and 1.4% lies in the top ten. Between the trimmed V and J ends, which lost 5 bases and 5 bases, there was a span of 18 bases. From germline, CDR1 is SGHTA and CDR2 FQGNSA. The length of the CDR3 is 15 residues. A note on this clone: Its specificity is not known.

The receptor's source is a human donor who received a COVID-19 vaccine. Some clones in this sample may be carry-over from other donors' samples. The rearrangement uses TRBV7-2 and TRBJ1-2; D may be TRBD1 (5 bases). The sequences come from CD4+ T cells from PBMCs cultured with HCoV-NL63 spike peptides, collected after COVID-19 vaccination. In nucleotides, the CDR3 is TGTGCCAGCAGCCCCGGGATGGGGGGTGTTTATGGCTACACCTTC. This gives the protein CASSPGMGGVYGYTF.